Following are 4 T cell receptor beta chains from one sample sequenced in a study of T cell clonotyping in hematopoietic cell transplantation. The protocol was immunoSEQ multiplex PCR, while the TCRdb copy is restricted to in-frame clones and leaves out a portion. The table has several thousand clones, approximately 97% seen once. Material: peripheral blood mononuclear cells, obtained 100 days after allogeneic stem cell transplant. The origin of the receptors is a male patient in his sixties who had an allogeneic stem cell transplant from a related donor, so the T cells may come from the graft donor. Some clones in this sample may be carry-over from other donors' samples.

The J gene is TRBJ1-5, the V gene TRBV27; the match to TRBD1 covers 8 bases. Losses at the gene ends were 4 bases for V and 0 bases for J; bases not matched to a gene: 5. This CDR3 is built from 16 residues. Germline CDR1 MNHEY, CDR2 SMNVEV (reference sequence). The DNA for the CDR3 is TGTGCCAGCAGTTCCAGGGGGCCGTATAGCAATCAGCCCCAGCATTTT. This sequence encodes CASSSRGPYSNQPQHF.

This rearrangement joins TRBV28 to TRBJ1-4, with D perhaps TRBD1 (6 bases). Germline CDR1 reads MDHEN; CDR2 reads SYDVKM. Trimming stripped 10 bases from V and 8 bases from J, with 14 bases between. The CDR3 is 12 residues long. CDR3 residues: CATGGAQEKLFF. Here the CDR3 DNA reads TGTGCCACGGGGGGGGCGCAAGAAAAACTGTTTTTT.

The rearrangement links TRBV9 to TRBJ2-2; D gene uncertain. Germline lookup yields CDR1 SGDLS and CDR2 YYNGEE. CDR3 length: 15 residues. Trimming removed 0 bases at V and 2 bases at J, with 8 bases between. In DNA, the CDR3 is TGTGCCAGCAGCGTAGTTCCAGGAAACACCGGGGAGCTGTTTTTT. Amino acid sequence: CASSVVPGNTGELFF. The variable domain in full, completed from reference TRBV9 and TRBJ2-2, reads DSGVTQTPKHLITATGQRVTLRCSPRSGDLSVYWYQQSLDQGLQFLIQYYNGEERAKGNILERFSAQQFPDLHSELNLSSLELGDSALYFCASSVVPGNTGELFFGEGSRLTVL.

This clone occurred once. The chain carries TRBV19 and TRBJ2-7; TRBD2 agrees at 7 bases. The CDR3 is 16 residues long. Germline V gene data show CDR1 as LNHDA and CDR2 as SQIVND (reference sequence). V lost 5 bases and J lost 2; bases outside the gene matches: 12. CDR3 amino acids: CASSEWGAGKAYEQYF. CDR3 sequence (DNA): TGTGCCAGTAGTGAATGGGGAGCGGGGAAAGCCTACGAGCAGTACTTC.